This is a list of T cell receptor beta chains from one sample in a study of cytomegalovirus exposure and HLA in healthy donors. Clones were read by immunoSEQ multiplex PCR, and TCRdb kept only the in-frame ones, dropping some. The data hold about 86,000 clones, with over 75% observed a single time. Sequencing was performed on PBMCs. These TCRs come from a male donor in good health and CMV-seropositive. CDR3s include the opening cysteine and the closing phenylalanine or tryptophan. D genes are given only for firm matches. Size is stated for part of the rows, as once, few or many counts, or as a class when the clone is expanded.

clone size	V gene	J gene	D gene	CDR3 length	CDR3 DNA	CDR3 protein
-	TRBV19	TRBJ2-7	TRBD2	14	TGTGCCAGTAGCAGACTAGCGGGCGCCTACGAGCAGTACTTC	CASSRLAGAYEQYF
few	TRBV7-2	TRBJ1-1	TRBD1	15	TGTGCCAGCAGCCGAAACAGGGGGCACGACACTGAAGCTTTCTTT	CASSRNRGHDTEAFF
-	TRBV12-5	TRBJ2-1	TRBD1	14	TGTGCTAGTGGTTGGGGGACAGGGGGTAATGAGCAGTTCTTC	CASGWGTGGNEQFF
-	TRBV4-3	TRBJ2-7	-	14	TGCGCCAGCAGCCAAGAGGCAGGGCCCTACGAGCAGTACTTC	CASSQEAGPYEQYF
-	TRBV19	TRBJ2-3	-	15	TGTGCCAGTAGTATAGTGCCTAGCGGCACAGATACGCAGTATTTT	CASSIVPSGTDTQYF
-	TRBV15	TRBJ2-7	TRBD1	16	TGTGCCACCAGCTCAAGAGGGGGACAGGGGAGGAACGAGCAGTACTTC	CATSSRGGQGRNEQYF
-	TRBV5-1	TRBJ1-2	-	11	TGCGCCAGCAGCTTGACAGGGATCTACACCTTC	CASSLTGIYTF
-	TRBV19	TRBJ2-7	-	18	TGTGCCAGTAGTATTACCGCCCGTAGGTCAGGCCAGTCCTACGAGCAGTACTTC	CASSITARRSGQSYEQYF
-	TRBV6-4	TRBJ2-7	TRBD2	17	TGTGCCAGCAGTGATTGCGGCGGGAGTTCAGTCTCCTACGAGCAGTACTTC	CASSDCGGSSVSYEQYF
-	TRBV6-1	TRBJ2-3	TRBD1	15	TGTGCCAGCAGTCGCGACAGGGTTAGCACAGATACGCAGTATTTT	CASSRDRVSTDTQYF
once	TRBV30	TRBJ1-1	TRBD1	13	TGTGCCTGGAAGGGGACAGTTCGGGTGGAAGCTTTCTTT	CAWKGTVRVEAFF
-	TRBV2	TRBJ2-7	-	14	TGTGCCAGCAGTGAGGAATCGGGGTGGTACGAGCAGTACTTC	CASSEESGWYEQYF
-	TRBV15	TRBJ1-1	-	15	TGTGCCACCAGCAGAGACGGGTGGGGGGTGGCGGAAGCTTTCTTT	CATSRDGWGVAEAFF
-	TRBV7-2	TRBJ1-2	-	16	TGTGCCAGCAGCTTAGAAACAGGATCAGCCCCTTATGGCTACACCTTC	CASSLETGSAPYGYTF
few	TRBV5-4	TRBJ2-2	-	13	TGTGCCAGCAGCCCCGGACTAACCGGGGAGCTGTTTTTT	CASSPGLTGELFF
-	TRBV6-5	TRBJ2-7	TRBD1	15	TGTGCCAGCAGTTACCGGACAGGGGAGTCCTACGAGCAGTACTTC	CASSYRTGESYEQYF
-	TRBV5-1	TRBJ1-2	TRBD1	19	TGCGCCAGCATCCCAACCAGGGCGACAGGGGCGAGTATTAACTATGGCTACACCTTC	CASIPTRATGASINYGYTF
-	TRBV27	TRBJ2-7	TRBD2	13	TGTGCCAGCAGAACTAGCGGAGCCTACGAGCAGTACTTC	CASRTSGAYEQYF
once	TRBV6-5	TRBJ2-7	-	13	TGTGCCAGCACTCCACCGGGGACCTACGAGCAGTACTTC	CASTPPGTYEQYF
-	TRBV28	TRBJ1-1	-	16	TGTGCCAGCAGTTTAAAGATACAGGTTTCTAACACTGAAGCTTTCTTT	CASSLKIQVSNTEAFF
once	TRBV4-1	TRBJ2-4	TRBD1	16	TGCGCCAGCAGCCCGACAGGGACGGGGGCCAAAAACATTCAGTACTTC	CASSPTGTGAKNIQYF
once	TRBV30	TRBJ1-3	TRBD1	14	TGTGCCTGGAGTGTACAGGGGGTGGTAAACACCATATATTTT	CAWSVQGVVNTIYF